Listed here are 32 T cell receptor beta chains from one sample, sequenced in a study of T-cell reconstitution after alpha-beta-depleted transplantation in children. The library targeted TCRbeta and was prepared with unique molecular identifiers. MiXCR, applied by TCRdb to the PCR reads, yields one record per CDR3 protein. The repertoire holds 400,000 to 450,000 distinct CDR3 sequences, with roughly two fifths as singletons. The sample consisted of PBMCs, taken before TCRalphabeta/CD19-depleted stem cell transplant. These receptors all stem from a girl aged 2-15 years with aplastic anemia, due to receive a stem cell transplant.

This clonotype was picked up many times. This chain uses TRBV20-1 with TRBJ2-1, with TRBD2 as a possible D gene (5 bases). Germline CDR1 and CDR2: DFQATT and SNEGSKA (reference sequence). The V gene lost 3 bases and the J gene lost 1 base, with 10 bases spanning the gap. The CDR3 totals 14 residues. The CDR3 protein is CSASRGQSYNEQFF. The DNA for the CDR3 is TGCAGTGCTAGTCGAGGGCAATCCTACAATGAGCAGTTCTTC.

The V and J genes are TRBV7-2 and TRBJ2-1; D uncertain. The CDR3 runs to 14 residues. The germline V gene encodes CDR1 SGHTA and CDR2 FQGNSA. V gave up 1 base and J gave up 3 bases, with 7 bases separating them. The CDR3 here is CASSLGPNYNEQFF. The CDR3 nucleotides are TGTGCCAGCAGCTTAGGGCCTAACTACAATGAGCAGTTCTTC.

The chain is built from TRBV6-7 and TRBJ1-2, with a weak D call TRBD1 (6 bases). TRBV6-7 is classed as an ORF, of uncertain function. This CDR3 spans 20 amino acids. V was pared by 0 bases and J by 4 bases, with 27 bases between. CDR3 DNA sequence: TGTGCCAGCAGTTACTCGTTGCCCCAGGGGCCGGGAAGAGAAGGCTATGGCTACACCTTC. Amino acid sequence: CASSYSLPQGPGREGYGYTF.

This clonotype was picked up a small number of times. The chain combines TRBV28 with TRBJ2-7, with 10 bases that match TRBD2. The CDR3 has 15 amino acids. CDR1 and CDR2 (germline): MDHEN, SYDVKM. V dropped 5 bases and J dropped 9; count of bases not matched to a gene: 13. The CDR3 is CASSVTSGNHGGQYF. The CDR3 DNA sequence: TGTGCCAGCAGTGTAACTAGCGGGAACCACGGCGGGCAGTACTTC.

The chain links TRBV11-1 to TRBJ2-1; a weak D match, TRBD2 (7 bases). V was clipped by 5 bases and J by 8 bases, with 28 bases between them. The CDR3 length is 18 residues. The germline V gene has CDR1 SGHAT and CDR2 FQDESV (reference sequence). CDR3 sequence: CASSPGQNRWAGDYEQFF. The CDR3 DNA sequence: TGTGCCAGCAGCCCCGGACAGAACCGGTGGGCGGGAGACTATGAGCAGTTCTTC.

The chain joins TRBV11-2 to TRBJ2-1; maybe TRBD2 (6 bases). Per germline, CDR1 SGHAT and CDR2 FQNNGV. Trimming took off 6 bases at V and 0 bases at J, with 15 bases between the two ends. The CDR3 contains 16 residues. CDR3 sequence (DNA): TGTGCCAGCAGGAACCCCTACGGGAGCTCCTACAATGAGCAGTTCTTC. Encoded protein: CASRNPYGSSYNEQFF.

Only one count was recorded for this clonotype. This chain joins TRBV7-9 and TRBJ1-1; D is undetermined. Germline V gene sequence: CDR1 SEHNR, CDR2 FQNEAQ (reference sequence). V was pared by 5 bases and J by 3 bases, with 16 bases between. This CDR3 region has 15 residues. The CDR3, as DNA: TGTGCCAGCAGCCCCCTTATGAATCGGGACACTGAAGCTTTCTTT. This gives the protein CASSPLMNRDTEAFF.

This clonotype has a single count. The rearrangement uses TRBV12-3 or TRBV12-4 and TRBJ2-7; D might be TRBD2 (6 bases). Trimming removed 3 bases at V and 2 bases at J, with 8 bases between. CDR3 length: 13 residues. For the CDR3, the DNA is TGTGCCAGCAGTTTGACTAGTCCCTACGAGCAGTACTTC. This translates into CASSLTSPYEQYF.

The chain joins TRBV20-1 to TRBJ2-5; D gene ambiguous. Germline CDR1 is DFQATT and CDR2 is SNEGSKA (reference sequence). With 0 bases removed from V and 2 bases from J, the gap between germline ends came to 13 bases. There are 15 residues in the CDR3. CDR3 amino acids: CSARDPTSVQETQYF. Written as DNA, the CDR3 is TGCAGTGCTAGAGATCCCACAAGCGTTCAAGAGACCCAGTACTTC.

This clonotype showed up just a few times. The J gene is TRBJ2-5, the V gene TRBV27; 8 nucleotides match TRBD1. The CDR3 consists of 16 residues. Germline V gene lookup returns CDR1 MNHEY and CDR2 SMNVEV (reference sequence). J was trimmed by 6 bases and V by 6 bases; bases with no gene match: 15. This CDR3 reads CASSFGRAGGGKTQYF. CDR3 DNA: TGTGCCAGCAGCTTCGGCAGGGCAGGGGGCGGTAAGACCCAGTACTTC.

This clonotype was detected many times. This chain links TRBV9 with TRBJ2-7, with TRBD2 matching 9 bases. V lost 4 bases and J lost 3; bases outside the gene matches: 8. This CDR3 region has 15 residues. Germline V gives CDR1 SGDLS, CDR2 YYNGEE. CDR3 bases: TGTGCCAGCAGCCTCGGGGCTAGCGGGATCTACGAGCAGTACTTC. It yields the protein CASSLGASGIYEQYF.

There are a few counts of this clonotype. V and J are TRBV29-1 and TRBJ2-7; possibly TRBD2 for D (6 bases). The V end lost 3 bases, the J end lost 5 bases, and 17 bases lay between the germline ends. This CDR3 comprises 14 residues. CDR1 is SQVTM and CDR2 is ANQGSEA in the germline V gene. CDR3 sequence (DNA): TGCAGCGTTGAGAACGCGGAGGGATGGAACGAGCAGTACTTC. Translation gives CSVENAEGWNEQYF.

The chain is built from TRBV7-3 and TRBJ2-1, with 9 nucleotides matching TRBD2. The germline V gene has CDR1 SGHTA and CDR2 FQGTGA. Unmatched junction bases numbered 7, after V lost 4 bases and J lost 3 bases. The CDR3 contains 16 residues. CDR3 coding DNA: TGTGCCAGCAGCTCTATGGGCGGGAGGGACTACAATGAGCAGTTCTTC. Its translation: CASSSMGGRDYNEQFF.

The V and J genes are TRBV19 and TRBJ2-3, with D perhaps TRBD2 (6 bases). The V end lost 1 base, the J end lost 4 bases, and 6 bases lay between the germline ends. The CDR3 has 13 residues. Germline values: CDR1 LNHDA, CDR2 SQIVND (reference sequence). The CDR3 sequence: CASSIAGADTQYF. CDR3 coding DNA: TGTGCCAGTAGTATAGCGGGAGCAGATACGCAGTATTTT.

This clonotype was observed a handful of times. The rearrangement links TRBV2 to TRBJ1-5; D unclear. This CDR3 has 17 amino acids. Trimming took 0 bases from V and 1 from J, leaving 13 bases between them. The V gene's germline CDR1 is SNHLY and CDR2 FYNNEI. In nucleotides, the CDR3 is TGTGCCAGCAGTGAAGCTCTATTCGGACGGAGCAATCAGCCCCAGCATTTT. This sequence encodes CASSEALFGRSNQPQHF. Full variable domain (remainder filled in from reference TRBV2 and TRBJ1-5): EPEVTQTPSHQVTQMGQEVILRCVPISNHLYFYWYRQILGQKVEFLVSFYNNEISEKSEIFDDQFSVERPDGSNFTLKIRSTKLEDSAMYFCASSEALFGRSNQPQHFGDGTRLSIL.

J is TRBJ2-5 and V is TRBV5-1; possible D gene TRBD1, 6 bases. Per the germline V gene, CDR1 is SGHRS and CDR2 is YFSETQ. This CDR3 comprises 15 residues. V was shortened by 4 bases and J by 4 bases, with 17 bases between the two germline ends. CDR3 sequence: CASSVSGETVETQYF. The CDR3 region has the DNA TGCGCCAGCAGCGTATCAGGGGAGACGGTAGAGACCCAGTACTTC.

The rearrangement joins TRBV9 to TRBJ2-1; D unresolved. The germline gives CDR1 SGDLS, CDR2 YYNGEE. The ends were cut back, 3 bases at V and 10 bases at J, with 8 bases in the middle. This CDR3 spans 11 amino acids. The CDR3 nucleotides are TGTGCCAGCAGCGGAACGAGGGAGCAGTTCTTC. This encodes CASSGTREQFF.

This clonotype was recorded at least ten times. Germline is not matched at one junction end, which may reflect a read error. The chain has TRBV5-1 and TRBJ2-3; D might be TRBD1 or TRBD2, each matching 5 bases. Germline V gene sequence: CDR1 SGHRS, CDR2 YFSETQ. CDR3 length: 15 residues. Here the CDR3 reads CASSLEGTVTNTQYF. The CDR3 coding sequence is TGCGCCAGCAGCTTGGAAGGGACCGTCACAAATACGCAGTATTTT. Using reference TRBV5-1 and TRBJ2-3 for the parts outside the CDR3, the full variable domain is KAGVTQTPRYLIKTRGQQVTLSCSPISGHRSVSWYQQTPGQGLQFLFEYFSETQRNKGNFPGRFSGRQFSNSRSEMNVSTLELGDSALYLCASSLEGTVTNTQYFGPGTRLTVL.

J is TRBJ2-1 and V is TRBV20-1; D may be TRBD2 (6 bases). Trimming removed 2 bases at V and 9 bases at J, with 14 bases between. The CDR3 loop spans 13 amino acids. Per the germline V gene, CDR1 is DFQATT and CDR2 is SNEGSKA (reference sequence). DNA of the CDR3: TGCAGTGCTAGACTAGGCCGGGAGAGTGAGCAGTTCTTC. Translation gives CSARLGRESEQFF.

This clonotype was seen repeatedly, ten times or more. The chain couples TRBV12-3 or TRBV12-4 to TRBJ2-2; D not certain. This CDR3 is 12 amino acids long. The V and J ends lost 6 bases and 3 bases respectively, with 5 bases between them. The CDR3 loop reads CASRHYTGELFF. The DNA for the CDR3 is TGTGCCAGCAGGCACTACACCGGGGAGCTGTTTTTT.

This clonotype was observed at least ten times. CDR3 nucleotides: TGCAGCGTGGAACCAGGACTAGCGGGAGGGGAGTACAATGAGCAGTTCTTC. As protein: CSVEPGLAGGEYNEQFF. The rearrangement joins TRBV29-1 to TRBJ2-1; the match to TRBD2 covers 15 bases. Germline CDR1 SQVTM, CDR2 ANQGSEA. The V and J ends lost 6 bases and 4 bases, in that order; junction bases with no gene match: 10. The CDR3 extends over 17 amino acids.

J is TRBJ1-1 and V is TRBV5-1; 9 nucleotides line up with TRBD1. Germline CDR1 is SGHRS and CDR2 is YFSETQ. The CDR3 is 15 amino acids. V shed 4 bases and J 4 bases; nucleotides not matched to a gene: 8. The CDR3 region has the DNA TGCGCCAGCAGCCCCGGCGGACAGGGGAGCACTGAAGCTTTCTTT. It is translated as CASSPGGQGSTEAFF.

The chain combines TRBV15 with TRBJ2-7; D is ambiguous. Germline V gene data show CDR1 as LNHNV and CDR2 as YYDKDF (reference sequence). CDR3 size: 15 residues. V lost 3 bases and J lost 3, with 15 bases in between. The CDR3 protein is CATSSPEDLIYEQYF. As DNA, the CDR3 is TGTGCCACCAGCAGTCCTGAGGATCTAATCTACGAGCAGTACTTC.

This chain links TRBV5-1 with TRBJ2-1; D assignment may be TRBD1 or TRBD2 (5 bases each). The CDR3 runs to 17 residues. Germline CDR1 and CDR2: SGHRS and YFSETQ. Trimming pared 3 bases from V and 0 bases from J, leaving 16 bases between. The CDR3 protein is CASSWPRGEGSYNEQFF. CDR3 in DNA: TGCGCCAGCAGCTGGCCCCGAGGGGAAGGCTCCTACAATGAGCAGTTCTTC.

The CDR3 here is CASSLSGRRGAQYF. The CDR3 region has the DNA TGTGCCAGCAGCCTGTCGGGGCGCCGGGGGGCCCAGTACTTC. The chain employs TRBV5-6 and TRBJ2-5; TRBD2 agrees at 7 bases. The CDR3 totals 14 residues. J was trimmed by 9 bases and V by 4 bases; bases with no gene match: 12. Germline loops: CDR1 SGHDT, CDR2 YYEEEE.

V is TRBV6-2 or TRBV6-3 and J is TRBJ2-7, with 13 bases matching TRBD2. CDR3 size: 19 residues. In germline, CDR1 is MNHEY, CDR2 SVGEGT. Losses at the gene ends were 4 bases for V and 4 bases for J; bases not matched to a gene: 16. CDR3 sequence reads: CASSSHSTSGRLLGYEQYF. The DNA of the CDR3 is TGTGCCAGCAGTTCCCATTCGACTAGCGGGAGGCTATTAGGGTACGAGCAGTACTTC.

The chain is built from TRBV20-1 and TRBJ1-1; 8 bases align to TRBD1. From germline, CDR1 is DFQATT and CDR2 SNEGSKA (reference sequence). The length of the CDR3 is 15 residues. V was pared by 1 base and J by 3 bases, with 7 bases of the junction left unmatched. The CDR3 spells CSARARTGRDTEAFF. In DNA, the CDR3 is TGCAGTGCTAGAGCTCGGACAGGGAGGGACACTGAAGCTTTCTTT.

The chain carries TRBV6-1 and TRBJ1-1; D might be TRBD1 (6 bases). Germline CDR1 is MNHNS and CDR2 is SASEGT. The length of the CDR3 is 15 residues. The germline V and J ends were trimmed by 2 bases and 5 bases, with 15 bases remaining between them. This CDR3 reads CASSERQGGATEAFF. For the CDR3, the DNA is TGTGCCAGCAGTGAAAGGCAAGGGGGTGCAACTGAAGCTTTCTTT.

The J gene is TRBJ2-7, the V gene TRBV20-1, with 7 bases aligning to TRBD2. Germline CDR1 reads DFQATT; CDR2 reads SNEGSKA (reference sequence). V lost 6 bases to trimming and J lost 6 bases; unmatched junction nucleotides: 8. The CDR3 has 12 residues. The CDR3 protein is CSAAGLPSEQYF. Here the CDR3 DNA reads TGCAGTGCAGCGGGACTCCCCTCCGAGCAGTACTTC.

A remark on this clonotype: Since a much larger clone is just one base distant, this may be a read error. The chain couples TRBV12-3 or TRBV12-4 to TRBJ1-5; D ambiguous. The CDR3 contains 14 residues. The CDR3 protein is CANSRPLSNQPQHF. CDR3 nucleotide sequence: TGTGCCAACAGTAGACCGCTTAGCAATCAGCCCCAGCATTTT.

In this sample, this clonotype turned up once. The V call is TRBV28, the J call TRBJ2-1, with TRBD1 matching 8 bases. With V trimmed by 6 bases and J by 4 bases, 5 bases remained unmatched. The length of the CDR3 is 14 residues. From germline, CDR1 is MDHEN and CDR2 SYDVKM. CDR3 loop: CASRPNRGYNEQFF. The CDR3 coding sequence is TGTGCCAGCAGACCTAACAGGGGGTACAATGAGCAGTTCTTC.

This chain joins TRBV30 and TRBJ1-1; D perhaps matches TRBD1 (5 bases). With 4 bases removed from V and 1 base from J, the gap between germline ends came to 19 bases. This CDR3 region has 16 residues. Germline V lookup: CDR1 GTSNPN, CDR2 SVGIG (reference sequence). The CDR3 nucleotides read TGTGCCTGGACTCCAGACAGAATCAATGGGAACACTGAAGCTTTCTTT. Its translation is CAWTPDRINGNTEAFF.